The 20 T cell receptor beta chains below all came from one sample that was sequenced in a study of T cells in narcolepsy. Produced via immunoSEQ multiplex PCR; TCRdb's table is partial and in-frame only. The table records fewer than 40,000 clones, around 83% of them present only once. Sequenced material: CD45RA- memory CD4+ T cells from PBMCs. These receptors were taken from a human donor with narcolepsy.

The chain is built from TRBV5-1 and TRBJ2-2; TRBD1 agrees at 7 bases. This CDR3 is 16 amino acids long. Looked up from germline, CDR1 is SGHRS and CDR2 is YFSETQ. The J segment lost 3 bases and the V segment lost 2 bases, leaving 7 bases of the junction unmatched. This chain's CDR3 is CASSLQRGGDTGELFF. Written as DNA, the CDR3 is TGCGCCAGCAGCTTACAGCGAGGGGGCGACACCGGGGAGCTGTTTTTT.

This chain connects TRBV6-1 to TRBJ1-5; D remains ambiguous. This CDR3 contains 13 residues. V was clipped by 5 bases and J by 1 base, with 6 bases between them. CDR1 MNHNS and CDR2 SASEGT come from the germline V gene. CDR3 bases: TGTGCCAGCAGTCTGGGGAGCAATCAGCCCCAGCATTTT. The encoded protein is CASSLGSNQPQHF.

V and J are TRBV14 and TRBJ1-1, with D possibly being TRBD1 (5 bases). The CDR3 is 13 amino acids. V lost 4 bases, J lost 3 bases, and 9 bases lay in between. Germline CDR1 reads SGHDN; CDR2 reads FVKESK. CDR3 DNA sequence: TGTGCCAGCAGCCTGTCAGGGCACACTGAAGCTTTCTTT. It translates to CASSLSGHTEAFF.

The chain employs TRBV2 and TRBJ2-4; possibly TRBD2 for D (6 bases). Deletions cut 9 bases from V and 1 base from J, with 25 bases between. The V gene's germline CDR1 is SNHLY and CDR2 FYNNEI. This CDR3 spans 18 amino acids. The CDR3 region has the DNA TGTGCCAGTAATGAAAGGGCGTCGGGGGATATGGCCAAAAACATTCAGTACTTC. This sequence encodes CASNERASGDMAKNIQYF.

V usage is TRBV29-1 and J usage is TRBJ2-3; perhaps TRBD2 as D (6 bases). Trimming removed 7 bases at V and 1 base at J, with 15 bases between. CDR1 is SQVTM and CDR2 is ANQGSEA in the germline V gene. The CDR3 has 14 residues. The CDR3 reads CSAGVVGGTDTQYF. Here the CDR3 DNA reads TGCAGCGCGGGGGTCGTGGGGGGCACAGATACGCAGTATTTT.

The chain employs TRBV2 and TRBJ2-7, with 7 bases that match TRBD2. The CDR3 is made up of 17 amino acids. After removal of 2 bases from V and 3 bases from J, the junction contained 13 bases not matched to a gene. Germline CDR1 reads SNHLY; CDR2 reads FYNNEI. Written as DNA, the CDR3 is TGTGCCAGCAGTGAATCTTCGGCGGGGGATTATCTCTACGAGCAGTACTTC. It specifies CASSESSAGDYLYEQYF.

This chain links TRBV19 with TRBJ1-3; no clear D gene. The ends were cut back, 4 bases at V and 0 bases at J, with 7 bases in the middle. This CDR3 has 14 residues. Germline assignment: CDR1 LNHDA and CDR2 SQIVND (reference sequence). CDR3 DNA sequence: TGTGCCAGTAGTAGGCAGAGCTCTGGAAACACCATATATTTT. It specifies CASSRQSSGNTIYF.

The V gene is TRBV7-6, the J gene TRBJ2-5, with D tentatively TRBD2 (6 bases). CDR1 is SGHVS, CDR2 FNYEAQ, per germline. The CDR3 is 16 residues long. The ends were cut back, 1 base at V and 4 bases at J, with 16 bases in the middle. The CDR3, as DNA: TGTGCCAGCAGCTTAGAAGCGGCGGGGCGGGGAGAGACCCAGTACTTC. Encoded protein: CASSLEAAGRGETQYF.

The rearrangement uses TRBV5-1 and TRBJ2-3; TRBD2 matches 7 bases. J gave up 1 base and V 2 bases, and 7 bases lay outside the gene matches. CDR3 length equals 16 residues. Germline CDR1 reads SGHRS; CDR2 reads YFSETQ. The chain's CDR3 is CASSFGAGAGTDTQYF. CDR3 in DNA: TGCGCCAGCAGCTTTGGGGCGGGAGCGGGCACAGATACGCAGTATTTT.

This clone is a singleton in its sample. The J gene is TRBJ2-1, the V gene TRBV7-9, with D possibly being TRBD2 (6 bases). Germline CDR1 and CDR2: SEHNR and FQNEAQ (reference sequence). This CDR3 region has 16 residues. The V and J ends lost 6 bases and 4 bases respectively, with 19 bases between them. The CDR3 protein is CASSGDVGGDYNEQFF. The CDR3 DNA follows: TGTGCCAGCAGTGGGGACGTCGGGGGTGATTACAATGAGCAGTTCTTC.

The chain carries TRBV4-2 and TRBJ1-1; 7 nucleotides align to TRBD1. Trimming at V came to 5 bases and at J to 1 base, leaving 4 bases not matched to a gene. Per the germline V gene, CDR1 is LGHNA and CDR2 is YNFKEQ. This CDR3 is 14 amino acids long. The CDR3 DNA follows: TGTGCCAGCAGCTGGGGACAGTCGAACACTGAAGCTTTCTTT. As protein: CASSWGQSNTEAFF.

The chain links TRBV7-3 to TRBJ1-3; D remains ambiguous. CDR1 is SGHTA, CDR2 FQGTGA, per germline. CDR3 length: 13 residues. V was shortened by 6 bases and J by 0 bases, with 6 bases between the two germline ends. CDR3 nucleotide sequence: TGTGCCAGCAGATCTGACTCTGGAAACACCATATATTTT. Translated, it gives CASRSDSGNTIYF. Complete variable domain (other parts from reference TRBV7-3 and TRBJ1-3): GAGVSQTPSNKVTEKGKYVELRCDPISGHTALYWYRQSLGQGPEFLIYFQGTGAADDSGLPNDRFFAVRPEGSVSTLKIQRTERGDSAVYLCASRSDSGNTIYFGEGSWLTVV.

This chain links TRBV19 with TRBJ1-1; no firm D call. The germline V gene has CDR1 LNHDA and CDR2 SQIVND (reference sequence). The CDR3 runs to 14 residues. V was pared by 3 bases and J by 1 base, with 9 bases between. CDR3 loop: CASSMEGQNTEAFF. The CDR3 coding sequence is TGTGCCAGTAGTATGGAAGGGCAGAACACTGAAGCTTTCTTT.

This clone was counted only a few times. This chain connects TRBV27 to TRBJ1-5, with 8 bases fitting TRBD1. With 3 bases clipped from V and 7 bases from J, the junction kept 5 bases outside the gene matches. This CDR3 spans 14 amino acids. CDR1 and CDR2 (germline): MNHEY, SMNVEV (reference sequence). The CDR3 coding sequence is TGTGCCAGCAGTTTCCAGGGGGCCAAACAGCCCCAGCATTTT. Residues: CASSFQGAKQPQHF.

V is TRBV19 and J is TRBJ2-1, with 9 bases lining up with TRBD1. The V segment lost 5 bases and the J segment 8 bases; nucleotides outside the gene matches: 13. The germline CDR1 and CDR2 sequences are LNHDA and SQIVND (reference sequence). The CDR3 contains 16 residues. The CDR3 spells CASSFTTGGNRDEQFF. The CDR3 region has the DNA TGTGCCAGTAGTTTTACGACAGGGGGGAATAGGGATGAGCAGTTCTTC. The variable domain in full, with the rest retrieved from reference TRBV19 and TRBJ2-1, is DGGITQSPKYLFRKEGQNVTLSCEQNLNHDAMYWYRQDPGQGLRLIYYSQIVNDFQKGDIAEGYSVSREKKESFPLTVTSAQKNPTAFYLCASSFTTGGNRDEQFFGPGTRLTVL.

The chain recombines TRBV7-9 with TRBJ2-7; weak D call: TRBD1 (5 bases). CDR1 and CDR2 from the germline V gene are SEHNR and FQNEAQ (reference sequence). V lost 1 base to trimming and J lost 3 bases, with 7 bases between them. The CDR3 spans 13 residues. The chain's CDR3 is CASSLGTLYEQYF. Written as DNA, the CDR3 is TGTGCCAGCAGCTTAGGGACACTCTACGAGCAGTACTTC.

About this clone: The junction does not match germline at one end; this may be a read error. V gene TRBV6-1 combines with J gene TRBJ1-5; D possibly corresponds to TRBD1 (6 bases). CDR1 is MNHNS and CDR2 is SASEGT in the germline V gene. CDR3 length: 15 residues. The CDR3 DNA reads TGTGCCAGCAGCTCAATCCCAGGGGCCGGTCAGGCCCAGCATTTT. Protein product: CASSSIPGAGQAQHF.

This clone was seen more than once but under ten times. This sample includes further DNA sequences coding for the same CDR3. This chain uses TRBV2 with TRBJ1-6, with 8 bases lining up with TRBD1. V gave up 5 bases and J gave up 6 bases; unmatched junction bases: 3. Per germline, CDR1 SNHLY and CDR2 FYNNEI. This CDR3 comprises 14 residues. The CDR3 protein is CASSLDRGNSPLHF. CDR3 coding DNA: TGTGCCAGCAGTCTCGACAGGGGTAATTCACCCCTCCACTTT.

V usage is TRBV5-1 and J usage is TRBJ2-3; 7 positions agree with TRBD2. J lost 0 bases, V lost 3 bases, and 7 bases had no gene match. The V gene's germline CDR1 is SGHRS and CDR2 YFSETQ. This CDR3 contains 16 residues. Written as DNA, the CDR3 is TGCGCCAGCAGCTCTGGGAGGGGATCTAGCACAGATACGCAGTATTTT. Its translation is CASSSGRGSSTDTQYF.

This chain joins TRBV23-1 and TRBJ2-6; D not resolved. TRBV23-1 is an ORF, with its function uncertain. V lost 4 bases to trimming and J lost 5 bases, with 6 bases between them. The CDR3 extends over 13 amino acids. CDR3 loop: CASSLRWANVLTF. The DNA of the CDR3 is TGCGCCAGCAGTCTCCGCTGGGCCAACGTCCTGACTTTC.